Sequencing of this T cell receptor (beta chain) was carried out in a study of early T cells in non-severe SARS-CoV-2 infection. Whole-study context: The authors sequenced bulk RNA from unsorted whole blood, leaving chains unpaired.

The germline CDR1 and CDR2 sequences are SGHRS and YFSETQ. CDR3 length: 15 residues. V gave up 2 bases and J gave up 5 bases, with 14 bases separating them. This clonotype was found many times. Individual cDNA molecules were tagged with unique molecular identifiers, the study reported. TCRdb recomputed calls from the 5' RACE reads with MiXCR, one row per CDR3 protein. This sample has about 80,000 distinct CDR3 sequences, with 12% found just once. The sample taken for sequencing was whole blood. This sequence joins TRBV5-1 and TRBJ1-5; D is unclear. This TCR came from an adult who was a healthcare worker with PCR-confirmed SARS-CoV-2 infection or an uninfected control (not recorded which). CDR3 in DNA: TGCGCCAGCAGCTTAGTTTATGGTGTCGATCAGCCCCAGCATTTT. Translation: CASSLVYGVDQPQHF.